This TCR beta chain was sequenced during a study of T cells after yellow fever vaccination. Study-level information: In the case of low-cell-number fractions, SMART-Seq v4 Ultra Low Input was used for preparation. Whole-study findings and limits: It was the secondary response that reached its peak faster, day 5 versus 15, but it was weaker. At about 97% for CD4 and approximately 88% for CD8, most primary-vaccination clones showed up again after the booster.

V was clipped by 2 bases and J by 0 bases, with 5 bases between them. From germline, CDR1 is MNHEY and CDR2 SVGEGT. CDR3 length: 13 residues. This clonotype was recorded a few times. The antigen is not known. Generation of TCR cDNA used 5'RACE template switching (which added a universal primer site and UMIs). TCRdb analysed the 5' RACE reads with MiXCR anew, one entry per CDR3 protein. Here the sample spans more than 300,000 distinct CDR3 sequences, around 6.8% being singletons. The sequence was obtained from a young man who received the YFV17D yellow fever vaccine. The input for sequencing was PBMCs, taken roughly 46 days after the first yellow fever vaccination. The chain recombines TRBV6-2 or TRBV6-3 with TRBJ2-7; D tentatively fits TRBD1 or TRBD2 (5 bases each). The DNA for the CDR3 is TGTGCCAGCAGTTACGGGACCTCCTACGAGCAGTACTTC. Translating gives CASSYGTSYEQYF.